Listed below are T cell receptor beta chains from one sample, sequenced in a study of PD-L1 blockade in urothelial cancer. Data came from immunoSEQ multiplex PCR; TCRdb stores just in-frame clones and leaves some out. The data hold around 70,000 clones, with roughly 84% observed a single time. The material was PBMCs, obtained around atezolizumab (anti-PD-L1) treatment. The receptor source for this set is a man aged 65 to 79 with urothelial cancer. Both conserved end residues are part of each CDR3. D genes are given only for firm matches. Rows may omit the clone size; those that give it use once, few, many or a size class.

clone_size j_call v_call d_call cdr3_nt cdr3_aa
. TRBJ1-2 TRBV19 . TGTGCCAGTAGAAAACAGGTGAACTATGGCTACACCTTC CASRKQVNYGYTF
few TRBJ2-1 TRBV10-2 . TGCGCCAGCAGTGTGTCCGCGAATGAGCAGTTCTTC CASSVSANEQFF
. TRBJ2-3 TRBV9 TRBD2 TGTGCCAGCAGCGGTCTTAGCGGGAGTAACACGGATACGCAGTATTTT CASSGLSGSNTDTQYF
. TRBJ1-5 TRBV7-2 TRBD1 TGTGCCAGCAGCTTACGTCAGGGGGCGCCCCAGCATTTT CASSLRQGAPQHF
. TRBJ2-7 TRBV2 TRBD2 TGTGCCAGCAGTGAAGCGCGAGCGGGGGGCGAACAGTACTTC CASSEARAGGEQYF
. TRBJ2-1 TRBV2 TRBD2 TGTGCCACCTGGACTAGATCCTACAATGAGCAGTTCTTC CATWTRSYNEQFF
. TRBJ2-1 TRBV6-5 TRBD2 TGTGCCAGCAGTTACTCGCGGGAGGCTCTGAATGAGCAGTTCTTC CASSYSREALNEQFF
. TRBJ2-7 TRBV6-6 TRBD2 TGTGCCAGCAGATCGCCGGGACTAGACTACGAGCAGTACTTC CASRSPGLDYEQYF
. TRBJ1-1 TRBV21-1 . TGTGCCAGCAGCAACAGGGATGTTGGGACTGAAGCTTTCTTT CASSNRDVGTEAFF
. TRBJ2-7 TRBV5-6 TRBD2 TGTGCCAGCAGCTTGCGACTAGCGGGAGGGTGGTTCGGCGAGCAGTACTTC CASSLRLAGGWFGEQYF
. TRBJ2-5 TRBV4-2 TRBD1 TGTGCCAGCAGCAGGACAGGAGGAAAAGAGACCCAGTACTTC CASSRTGGKETQYF
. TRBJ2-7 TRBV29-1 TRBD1 TGCAGCGTTGGGGGACAGGGCACGTCCTACGAGCAGTACTTC CSVGGQGTSYEQYF
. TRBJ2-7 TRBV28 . TGTGCCAGCACCCCCCGAAGGGGATGGAACGAGCAGTACTTC CASTPRRGWNEQYF
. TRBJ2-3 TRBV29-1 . TGCAGCACCCGCGAGACTGGCACAGATACGCAGTATTTT CSTRETGTDTQYF
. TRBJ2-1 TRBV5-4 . TGTGCCAGCAGCTTGGCACCATCAACAGAGCAGTTCTTC CASSLAPSTEQFF
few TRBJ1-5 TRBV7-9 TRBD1 TGTGCCAGCAGCTCTACGGGACAGGGGGCTTACCAGCCCCAGCATTTT CASSSTGQGAYQPQHF
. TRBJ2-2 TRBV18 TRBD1 TGTGCCAGCTCACCTGGACAGGGTCGGACCGGGGAGCTGTTTTTT CASSPGQGRTGELFF
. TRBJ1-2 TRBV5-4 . TGTGCCAGCAGCTCCAAGTGGGACAACGACCGAAATTGGGGCTACACCTTC CASSSKWDNDRNWGYTF
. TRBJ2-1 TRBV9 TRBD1 TGTGCCAGCAGCGTAGGACAGGGACCCTACAATGAGCAGTTCTTC CASSVGQGPYNEQFF
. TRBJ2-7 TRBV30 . TGTGCCTGGACGAGTGTAGGGCAGGGCAACTACGAGCAGTACTTC CAWTSVGQGNYEQYF
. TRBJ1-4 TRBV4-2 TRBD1 TGTGCCAGCAGCCAAGCCTCCGGGACAGGGAATGAAAAACTGTTTTTT CASSQASGTGNEKLFF
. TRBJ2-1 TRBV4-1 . TGCGCCAGCAGCCAAGGGGGCTCCGATGAGCAGTTCTTC CASSQGGSDEQFF
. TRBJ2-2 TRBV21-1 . TGTGCCAGCAGCCTCCCCCTCGGAGGGAACACCGGGGAGCTGTTTTTT CASSLPLGGNTGELFF
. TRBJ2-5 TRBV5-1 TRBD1 TGCGCCAGCAGCGGACAGGGGGCTGGAGAGACCCAGTACTTC CASSGQGAGETQYF
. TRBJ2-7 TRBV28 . TGTGCCAGCGGAATCCGCCTCGGGGAGCAGTACTTC CASGIRLGEQYF
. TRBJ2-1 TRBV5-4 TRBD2 TGTGCCAGCAGTCGGACTAGCGGGGTGAACTACAATGAGCAGTTCTTC CASSRTSGVNYNEQFF
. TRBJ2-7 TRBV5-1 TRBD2 TGCGCCAGCAGCTTTGGACTAGCGGGAGTGGAGGAGCAGTACTTC CASSFGLAGVEEQYF
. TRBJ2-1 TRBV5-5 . TGTGCCAGCTGCCGGGATGGGGGAGGACTCTACAATGAGCAGTTCTTC CASCRDGGGLYNEQFF
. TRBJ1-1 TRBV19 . TGTGCCAGTAGTATATCGGTGCGGAGGGGACTACTTATGAACACTGAAGCTTTCTTT CASSISVRRGLLMNTEAFF
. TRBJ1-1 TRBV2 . TGTGCCAGCAGTGAATCGGGTGGGTACACTGAAGCTTTCTTT CASSESGGYTEAFF
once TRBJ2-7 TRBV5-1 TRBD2 TGCGCCAGCAGCTTGGAATCTAGCGGGGGCTACGAGCAGTACTTC CASSLESSGGYEQYF
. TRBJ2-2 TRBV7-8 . TGTGCCAGCAGCTCAGGGGTGCCCGGGGAGCTGTTTTTT CASSSGVPGELFF
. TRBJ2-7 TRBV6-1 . TGTGCCAGCAGTCATGGGGAGAGGGACGAGCAGTACTTC CASSHGERDEQYF
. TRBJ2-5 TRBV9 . TGTGCCAGCAGCGCCAGACAGGTCCCCCAAGAGACCCAGTACTTC CASSARQVPQETQYF
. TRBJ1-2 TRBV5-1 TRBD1 TGCGCCAGCAGCTTGAAACAGGGGACTGGCTACACCTTC CASSLKQGTGYTF
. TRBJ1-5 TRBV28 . TGTGCCAGCCGAAAGCATGGGTGGGGGGGGTTGAAGCCCCAGCATTTT CASRKHGWGGLKPQHF
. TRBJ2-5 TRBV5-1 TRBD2 TGCGCCAGCAGCTTGAAAGGGTTAGCGGGAGATAAAGAGACCCAGTACTTC CASSLKGLAGDKETQYF
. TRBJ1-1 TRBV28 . TGTGCCAGCAGTTTAGGCAGGGAGGGCACTGAAGCTTTCTTT CASSLGREGTEAFF
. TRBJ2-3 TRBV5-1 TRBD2 TGCGCCAGCAGCCCGCGGGGGGAGGGCACAGATACGCAGTATTTT CASSPRGEGTDTQYF
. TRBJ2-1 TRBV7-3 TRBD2 TGTGCCAGCAGCTTAACAGGAAGGACTAGCGGTTTCCTAGACCGTTACAATGAGCAGTTCTTC CASSLTGRTSGFLDRYNEQFF
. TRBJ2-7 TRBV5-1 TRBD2 TGCGCCAGCACCAAGGGGACTAGCGGGAGGCAGGGCGACGAGCAGTACTTC CASTKGTSGRQGDEQYF
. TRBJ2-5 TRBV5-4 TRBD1 TGTGCCAGCAAGGGAGTCGGCAGGGGGCAGGAGACCCAGTACTTC CASKGVGRGQETQYF
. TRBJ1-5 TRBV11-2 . TGTGCCAGCAGCTTAGCGGGGAGCAATCAGCCCCAGCATTTT CASSLAGSNQPQHF
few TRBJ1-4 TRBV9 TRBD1 TGTGCCAGCAGCGTGGGGACAGGGGGCTCTGAAAAACTGTTTTTT CASSVGTGGSEKLFF
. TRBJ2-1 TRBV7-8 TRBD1 TGTGCCAGCAGCTTAGCTGAGGTGACAGGGGGCAATGAGCAGTTCTTC CASSLAEVTGGNEQFF
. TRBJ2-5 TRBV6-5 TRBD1 TGTGCCAGCAGTTACTCGGACAGGCCTGTCGTGGAGACCCAGTACTTC CASSYSDRPVVETQYF
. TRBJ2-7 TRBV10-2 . TGCGCCAGCAGTGATCCCCGGCGGGGCGCCTACGAGCAGTACTTC CASSDPRRGAYEQYF
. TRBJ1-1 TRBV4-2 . TGTGCCAGCAGCCAAGGAGGCCAGGGGATGAACACTGAAGCTTTCTTT CASSQGGQGMNTEAFF
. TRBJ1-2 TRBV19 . TGTGCCAGTAGCGTCGACTATGGCTACACCTTC CASSVDYGYTF
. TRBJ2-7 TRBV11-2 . TGTGCCAGCAGCCTCGGGACAACCTACGAGCAGTACTTC CASSLGTTYEQYF
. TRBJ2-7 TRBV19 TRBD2 TGTGCCAGTAGTTTTGGACTAGCGGGGCCCTACGAGCAGTACTTC CASSFGLAGPYEQYF
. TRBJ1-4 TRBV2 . TGTGCCAGCAGTGATGGTTACACGGAAAAACTGTTTTTT CASSDGYTEKLFF
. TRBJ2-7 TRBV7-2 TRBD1 TGTGCCAGCAGCTTAGCAACCGACAGGGCGCTCTACGAGCAGTACTTC CASSLATDRALYEQYF
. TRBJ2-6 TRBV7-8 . TGTGCCAGCAGCTTAATATATAGTACGAGGGTATGGGATTCTGGGGCCAACGTCCTGACTTTC CASSLIYSTRVWDSGANVLTF
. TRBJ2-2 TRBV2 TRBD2 TGTGCCAGCAGGAGGGGCGGGAGAACGAACACCGGGGAGCTGTTTTTT CASRRGGRTNTGELFF
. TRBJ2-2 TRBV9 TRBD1 TGTGCCAGCAGCGTATCACAGGGGGCGAACGGGGAGCTGTTTTTT CASSVSQGANGELFF
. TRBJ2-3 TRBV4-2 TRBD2 TGTGCCAGCAGCCAAGATTTAGCGGGAGGGGGGGATACGCAGTATTTT CASSQDLAGGGDTQYF
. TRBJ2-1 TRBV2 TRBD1 TGTGCCAGCAGTCGGGACAGGGTCGACAATGAGCAGTTCTTC CASSRDRVDNEQFF